The clone carrying this TCR beta chain was recorded at least ten times. Its target is not known. Axillary draining lymph nodes of breast cancer patients supplied the node samples. The germline V and J ends were trimmed by 5 bases and 1 base, with 12 bases remaining between them. This CDR3 has 15 amino acids. MiXCR was run by TCRdb on the multiplex PCR reads, yielding one entry per CDR3 protein. The data contain 100,000 or so distinct CDR3 sequences, 20% to 25% of them seen just once; the ten biggest clones take up 1% to 1.5%. This record comes from a study of breast tumors, draining lymph nodes, adjacent tissues. Whole-study results and caveats: Data only fit, rather than demonstrated, lymph node origin of most tumor T cells. The data were judged consistent with most tumor T cells coming from lymph node and expanding in tumor.

The TCR comes from a female donor with breast cancer. Some clones in this sample may be carry-over from other donors' samples. The J gene is TRBJ1-3, the V gene TRBV12-3 or TRBV12-4, with D perhaps matching TRBD1 (5 bases). The specimen was axillary lymph node tissue. The CDR3 is CASSPGLYSGNTIYF. The CDR3 nucleotides are TGTGCCAGCAGTCCAGGGTTGTATTCTGGAAACACCATATATTTT.